This T cell receptor beta chain was recovered during a study of cytomegalovirus exposure and HLA in healthy donors (dated by TCRdb to about 2017). Background on the whole study: An earlier analysis of fewer than 750 of the donors reported approximately 300 Gb of sequence data and 100 million to 120 million unique TCR beta sequences obtained from around 180 million T cells. Rather than drawing on any new phenotypic data, the later analysis identified candidate immune exposures from TCR beta sequences and the way those sequences occurred across donors. Among 350 to 400 genotyped donors of the cohort, an average of roughly 240,000 unique TCR beta nucleotide sequences were sequenced per donor, about a sixth of them non-productive. Roughly five DR-DQ haplotypes were handled as single units for association and clustering because linkage in the cohort was strong. The number of typed donors differed by locus: about 620-630 for A, B, C, DRB1 and DQB1; approximately 520 for DQA1; some 590 for DPA1; and 400 to 480 for DPB1. Every repertoire in the discovery cohort had been generated on one and the same sequencing platform. The genetic ancestry cluster associated with self-reported Caucasian donors included over 65% of the 398 genotyped donors. The study aimed to test whether signatures of past pathogen exposure could be identified by cataloging public T cell receptors. A later genetic analysis took genome-wide SNP genotypes for about 55% of the roughly 700 donors and used that subset as a discovery cohort. Donor age, sex, ethnicity and CMV serostatus were collected together with the repertoire data. Using immunosequencing, the study profiled T cell repertoires from roughly 650 subjects and related those repertoires to cytomegalovirus serostatus. In an earlier analysis of a few hundred of the donors, high-throughput TCR beta sequencing was used to judge whether each TCR beta V gene segment behaved as functional or pseudogenic. To study patterns of TCR occurrence, a later analysis re-analyzed previously published TCR beta repertoires from 550 to 800 donors and added high-resolution HLA genotyping. An early release covering just under 650 HLA-typed donors comprised about 300 gigabases of sequencing data and around 85 million unique TCR sequences. High-throughput TCR immunosequencing, statistical association of individual TCRs with disease status, and machine learning were combined to predict cytomegalovirus infection status. HLA typing covered class I and class II loci at four-digit resolution. A separate validation cohort of over a hundred different subjects was used in addition to the 666-subject first cohort.

General conclusions and limits of the study: The earlier analysis of some 540 of the donors excluded some 15 rarely observed V segments, including chromosome 9 orphons, because counts were too low. Correlated functional status among segregating V segments might be attributable to linkage disequilibrium, but an unknown experimental factor could not be ruled out. Compared with equally common non-associated chains, HLA-associated TCR beta chains in a later analysis were more clonally expanded and had lower generation probabilities. It was suggested by the authors that the approach could potentially be generalized to other disease states and immunological phenotypes. The 87-base-pair reads could not distinguish some IMGT-functional V segments, including TRBV6-2 and TRBV6-3, so those segments were excluded. A later genetic analysis associated a missense DCLRE1C variant with V-gene and J-gene trimming of TCR beta chains, and an independent cohort replicated the association. A group of highly shared sequence variants was considered likely to be a technical artifact of the sequencing pipeline. Three of the identified cytomegalovirus-associated TCR beta chains were confirmed in vitro to be specific for cytomegalovirus antigens. According to a later analysis, most CMV-associated TCR beta chains appeared to be HLA-restricted, and the HLA associations seemed to be driven largely by CMV exposure. For the cohort, immune exposure information was limited to CMV serostatus. Cytomegalovirus status was reported to be diagnosed by the classifier with high specificity and sensitivity in both the original and validation cohorts. Strong co-occurrence of HLA alleles, especially DR and DQ, made assigning TCR associations to individual alleles difficult. A later analysis found that TCR association rates varied across HLA loci, with DRB1 alleles showing the most associated TCRs and HLA-C alleles the fewest. A later analysis associated 15,000 or so TCR beta sequences with specific HLA alleles at a false discovery rate of 0.05. Most TCR sequences were observed very rarely across donors, whereas some public TCRs were present in many individuals. This cohort had only TCR beta chains sequenced, and the lack of alpha or paired-chain data limited which features could be detected. In an earlier analysis of several hundred of the donors, most TCR beta V segments were observed in productive rearrangements about 90% or about 30% of the time, broadly matching IMGT annotations. In a later genetic analysis, fewer N-insertions in productive TCRs were reported among donors in an Asian-associated ancestry cluster than the roughly 700-donor mean. A later analysis reported that several top co-occurrence clusters appeared linked to parvovirus B19, influenza, CMV and Epstein-Barr virus. HLA typing was unavailable for some donors at each locus, so association tests used only the typed subset. The study gave a list of 150 to 200 TCR beta chains associated with cytomegalovirus. Sequencing depth was assumed to be roughly uniform across donors in the presence/absence analyses, though that assumption may not hold. A further reported finding was that TCR beta sequences accurately predicted the HLA-A and HLA-B alleles for most subjects in the first cohort.

Turning to this clone: Its antigen specificity is not known. No much larger clone exists at a distance of one base, and base qualities are not known.

The CDR3 spans 16 residues, from the cysteine through the phenylalanine. CDR3 DNA only is kept here, 48 bases in frame from base 1. Via the germline V gene, CDR1 is SGHDT and CDR2 YYEEEE. Between the V and J ends, shortened by 0 bases and 4 bases respectively, the junction contains 16 bases. Library preparation employed the immunoSEQ multiplex PCR assay. The multiplex PCR relied on a mix of 60 forward primers for TCR Vbeta segments and 13 reverse primers for TCR Jbeta segments. The CDR3 region of rearranged TCR beta genes was amplified from genomic DNA with a multiplex PCR assay. Amplified TCR beta libraries were sequenced as 87-base-pair reads on the Illumina HiSeq System. For the original study's pipeline: A later analysis tallied tens of millions of unique TCR beta chains across the 666 repertoires, and approximately 9.9 million of those chains were shared by two or more donors. Raw reads were error-corrected and collapsed into unique sequences by a nearest-neighbor algorithm in which closely related sequences were merged to remove PCR and sequencing errors. V, D and J gene segments were assigned by aligning CDR3 sequences to IMGT reference sequences. For a sequence to be retained, a match of at least six nucleotides was required to both a V gene segment and a J gene segment. A rearrangement was called productive if the CDR3 had no stop codons and remained in frame with V and J, and every other rearrangement was called non-productive. Following IMGT convention, CDR3 was defined as the stretch from the second conserved V-encoded cysteine to the conserved J-encoded phenylalanine. In an earlier analysis of some 550 of the donors, sequences lacking an unambiguous match to a single V gene segment were excluded. In an earlier analysis of several hundred of the donors, V segments were called functional above 56.7% productive rearrangements and were called segregating when the between-donor standard deviation exceeded 5%. A statistical classification framework was built to diagnose cytomegalovirus status from the catalog of TCR beta chain sequences. A later analysis assigned V and J genes by comparing TCR nucleotide sequences with IMGT/GENE-DB human TR gene sequences. The TCRdist pipeline was used in a later analysis to assign CDR3 sequences and most-parsimonious VDJ recombination scenarios. In a later analysis, every TCR beta chain was defined by the combination of its CDR3 amino acid sequence and its V-gene family, and reads without a unique V-gene family were dropped. To address suspected cross-contamination and a sequencing artifact, a later analysis removed around 600 highly shared, low-generation-probability nucleotide sequences. For each public chain, a later analysis derived a clonal expansion index from normalized ranks of inferred template counts within each repertoire. In a later analysis, generation probabilities were computed with a VDJ recombination model fitted to out-of-frame rearrangements, and the resulting probabilities were checked against IGoR. Hypergeometric tests were used in a later analysis to score TCR-TCR, TCR-HLA and TCR-CMV co-occurrence, with a repertoire-size bias correction applied to the TCR pairs. False discovery rates were estimated in a later analysis by permuting HLA or CMV assignments 20 times. In a later analysis, co-occurring TCRs were grouped using DBSCAN, with TCRdist sequence similarity added in when clustering inside HLA-allele-positive subsets. Repertoires with fewer than 30,000 or more than 120,000 public chains, plus five repertoires with anomalous nucleotide sharing, were excluded from co-occurrence clustering. TCRdb took this table from immuneACCESS and kept in-frame rearrangements with V and J called. Such tables lack part of the clones; where checked against another copy, unresolved V genes explain under half of the gap, and the rest is unexplained. V and J calls and clone size are copied from that table; D and trimming were computed from the DNA. Within this sample are 100,000 or so clones, with over 75% of them counted one time only. The ten biggest clones cover over 9.5% of the sample.

The cohort comprised around 700 healthy bone marrow donors. All cohort members were sampled while nominally healthy, although unrecorded immune exposures were likely present. The donor tested CMV seropositive, placing the donor among the 250 to 350 seropositive members of the cohort. Each donor provided a peripheral blood sample, and peripheral blood mononuclear cells were used for TCR beta sequencing. Genomic DNA extraction from the blood cell samples was performed with the Qiagen DNeasy Blood Extraction Kit. This receptor was taken from a man aged 40-49 years in good health and CMV-seropositive. The sequencing sample was made of PBMCs. This sequence uses TRBV5-6 and TRBJ1-1; perhaps TRBD1 is the D gene, with 5 bases matching. The CDR3 sequence is CASSLDWGGLSTEAFF. The DNA is as follows: TGTGCCAGCAGCTTGGATTGGGGGGGTTTGAGCACTGAAGCTTTCTTT.